Detailed here is one T cell receptor (beta chain). Its antigen is not known. This entry is derived from a study of T-cell reconstitution after alpha-beta-depleted transplantation in children. Study conclusions and caveats: Newly produced T cells mostly provided counts and TCRbeta diversity after one year, as hyperexpanded clones declined. Roughly two months post-transplant, alpha-beta T cells reportedly originated from several hundred graft clones that had expanded. Surviving recipient T cells and thymic progenitors produced the high day-60 TCRbeta diversity seen in some patients.

Unique molecular identifiers were used in preparing the TCRbeta library. TCRdb itself ran the PCR reads through MiXCR, one entry per CDR3 protein. The sample contains 440,000 or so distinct CDR3 sequences, over 40% of which appear only once. The CDR3 is 16 amino acids. Trimming took 2 bases from V and 2 from J; bases not matched to a gene: 7. The V gene's germline CDR1 is ENHRY and CDR2 SYGVKD. The material sequenced was PBMCs, taken before TCRalphabeta/CD19-depleted stem cell transplant. The V and J genes are TRBV10-3 and TRBJ2-3, with 7 bases identical to TRBD1. The clonotype was recovered from a girl aged 2-10 years with aplastic anemia, due to receive a stem cell transplant. The CDR3 spells CAISEDLGGVTDTQYF. The DNA for the CDR3 is TGTGCCATCAGTGAGGACTTAGGGGGCGTCACAGATACGCAGTATTTT.